The clone carrying this T cell receptor (beta chain) was seen ten or more times. TCRdb re-derived calls from the PCR reads in MiXCR, one entry per CDR3 protein. The table lists roughly 320,000 distinct CDR3 sequences, 24% of them singletons, with roughly 0.7% in the top ten. Sorting recovered naive CD8 T cells on a CD8+CD4-CCR7+CD45RA+ profile. CDR1 and CDR2 from the germline V gene are SQVTM and ANQGSEA. V shed 6 bases and J shed 6 bases, with 20 bases lying between them. The CDR3 is 15 amino acids. The sample originates from a study of molecular identifiers for immune sequencing clone quantification.

The V call is TRBV29-1, the J call TRBJ2-2; D is ambiguous. Sequencing input: naive CD8+ T cells from blood, with Jurkat cell RNA spiked in. This sample's subset: FACS-sorted CD8+CD4-CCR7+CD45RA+ naive T cells. The sequence was obtained from a human donor in good health. Some libraries in this study had Jurkat cell RNA spiked in. The CDR3 spells CSVQARFGQSGELFF. The DNA for the CDR3 is TGCAGCGTACAAGCACGTTTTGGTCAGTCCGGGGAGCTGTTTTTT.